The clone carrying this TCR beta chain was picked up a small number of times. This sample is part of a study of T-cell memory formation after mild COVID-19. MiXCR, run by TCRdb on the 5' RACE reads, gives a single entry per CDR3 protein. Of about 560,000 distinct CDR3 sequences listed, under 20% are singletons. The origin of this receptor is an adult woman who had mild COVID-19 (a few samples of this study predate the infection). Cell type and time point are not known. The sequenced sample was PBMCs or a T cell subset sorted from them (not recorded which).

The CDR3 nucleotides are TGCGCCAGCAGCGCGCGGGGTCTAGGCTCCTACAATGAGCAGTTCTTC. Translating gives CASSARGLGSYNEQFF. This rearrangement joins TRBV4-1 to TRBJ2-1, with D possibly TRBD2 on 6 matching bases. CDR3 length equals 16 residues. Per the germline V gene, CDR1 is MGHRA and CDR2 is YSYEKL. With 5 bases removed from V and 0 bases from J, the gap between germline ends came to 14 bases.